This T cell receptor (beta chain) was recovered during a study of OX40 agonist ivuxolimab in advanced cancers. General observations from the study: CD8+ T cells showed, on average, more clonal expansion than CD4+ cells.

A remark on this clone: The target antigen is unknown.

Only in-frame clones appear in the TCRdb table, and some are missing; sequencing was by immunoSEQ multiplex PCR. The sample consists of about 60,000 clones, about 83% of them appearing once. Trimming took 5 bases from V and 2 from J, leaving 12 bases between them. The CDR3 covers 14 residues. Per germline, CDR1 SGHTA and CDR2 FQGNSA. This sequence originates from an adult with an advanced solid tumor such as melanoma, head and neck, liver or kidney cancer. The sample consisted of CD4+ or CD8+ T cells sorted from blood, taken in a trial of the OX40 agonist ivuxolimab. The chain uses TRBV7-2 and TRBJ2-5; no reliable D call. CDR3 region: CASSPIGRQETQYF. The DNA of the CDR3 is TGTGCCAGCAGCCCTATAGGCAGGCAAGAGACCCAGTACTTC.